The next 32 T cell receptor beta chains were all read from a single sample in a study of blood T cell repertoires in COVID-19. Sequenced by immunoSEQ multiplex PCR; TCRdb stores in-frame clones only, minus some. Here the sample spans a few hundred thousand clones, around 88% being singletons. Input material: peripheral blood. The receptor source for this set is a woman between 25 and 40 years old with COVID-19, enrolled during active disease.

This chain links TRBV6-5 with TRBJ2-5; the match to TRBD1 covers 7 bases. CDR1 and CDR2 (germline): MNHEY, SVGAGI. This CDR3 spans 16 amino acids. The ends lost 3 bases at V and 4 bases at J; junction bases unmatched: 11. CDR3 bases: TGTGCCAGCAGTTATACCCGGATAGGGGGCGTAGAGACCCAGTACTTC. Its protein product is CASSYTRIGGVETQYF.

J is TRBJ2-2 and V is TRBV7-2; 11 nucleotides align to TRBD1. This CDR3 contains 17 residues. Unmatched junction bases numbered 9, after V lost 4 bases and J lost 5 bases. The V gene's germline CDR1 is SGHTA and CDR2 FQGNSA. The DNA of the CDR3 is TGTGCCAGCAGCTCTAAAGGACAGGGGGCTAGAACCGGGGAGCTGTTTTTT. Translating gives CASSSKGQGARTGELFF.

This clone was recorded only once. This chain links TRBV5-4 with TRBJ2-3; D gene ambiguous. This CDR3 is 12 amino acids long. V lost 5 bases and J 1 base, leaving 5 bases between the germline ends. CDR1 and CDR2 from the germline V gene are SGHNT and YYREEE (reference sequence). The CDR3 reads CASSPGTDTQYF. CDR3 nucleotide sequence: TGTGCCAGCAGTCCCGGCACAGATACGCAGTATTTT.

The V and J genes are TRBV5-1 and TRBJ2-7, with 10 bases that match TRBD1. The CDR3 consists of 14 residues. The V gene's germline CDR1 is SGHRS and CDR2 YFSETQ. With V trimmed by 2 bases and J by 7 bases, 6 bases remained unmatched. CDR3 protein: CASSFRDRGREQYF. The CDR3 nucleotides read TGCGCCAGCAGCTTCCGGGACAGGGGTCGAGAGCAGTACTTC.

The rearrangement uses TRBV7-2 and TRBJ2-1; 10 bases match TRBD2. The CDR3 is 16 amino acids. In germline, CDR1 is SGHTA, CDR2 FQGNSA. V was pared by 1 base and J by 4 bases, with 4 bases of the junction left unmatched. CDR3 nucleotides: TGTGCCAGCAGCTTAGTTATAGCGGGAGGTTACAATGAGCAGTTCTTC. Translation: CASSLVIAGGYNEQFF.

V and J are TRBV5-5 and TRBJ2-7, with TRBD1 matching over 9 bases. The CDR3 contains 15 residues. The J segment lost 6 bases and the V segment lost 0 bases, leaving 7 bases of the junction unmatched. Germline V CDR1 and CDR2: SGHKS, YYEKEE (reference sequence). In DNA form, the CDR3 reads TGTGCCAGCAGCTTGGTGGGGGACAGGGTTGGCGAGCAGTACGTC. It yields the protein CASSLVGDRVGEQYV.

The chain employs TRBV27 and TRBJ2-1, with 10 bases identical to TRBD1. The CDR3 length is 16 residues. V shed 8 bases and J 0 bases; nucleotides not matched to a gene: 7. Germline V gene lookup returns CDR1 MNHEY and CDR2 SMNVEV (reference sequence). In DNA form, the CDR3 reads TGTGCCAGCCGCCTAGGGACAGGGGTCTCCTACAATGAGCAGTTCTTC. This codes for CASRLGTGVSYNEQFF.

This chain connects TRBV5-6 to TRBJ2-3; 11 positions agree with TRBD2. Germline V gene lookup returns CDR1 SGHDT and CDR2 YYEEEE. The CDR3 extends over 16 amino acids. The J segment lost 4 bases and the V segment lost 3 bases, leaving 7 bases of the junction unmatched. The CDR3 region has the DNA TGTGCCAGCAGCTCCTTACTAGCGGGAGTGGCAGATACGCAGTATTTT. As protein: CASSSLLAGVADTQYF.

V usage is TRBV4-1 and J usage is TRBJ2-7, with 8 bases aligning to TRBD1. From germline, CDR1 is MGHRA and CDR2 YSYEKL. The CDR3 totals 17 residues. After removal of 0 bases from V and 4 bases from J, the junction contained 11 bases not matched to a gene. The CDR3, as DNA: TGCGCCAGCAGCCAAGATGACCAGACAGGGGACTTTTACGAGCAGTACTTC. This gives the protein CASSQDDQTGDFYEQYF.

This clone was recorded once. The CDR3 sequence is CASSNQGARAFF. Written as DNA, the CDR3 is TGTGCCAGCAGCAATCAGGGGGCCCGGGCTTTCTTT. The chain carries TRBV21-1 and TRBJ1-1; the table's D call TRBD1 went unverified against the DNA. TRBV21-1 is listed as a pseudogene. The CDR3 consists of 12 residues.

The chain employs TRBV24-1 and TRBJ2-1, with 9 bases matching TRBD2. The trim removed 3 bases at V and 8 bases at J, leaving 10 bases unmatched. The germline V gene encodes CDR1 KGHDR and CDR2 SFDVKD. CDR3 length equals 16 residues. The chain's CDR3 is CATSDNLGGGADEQFF. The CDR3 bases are TGTGCCACCAGTGATAACCTGGGCGGGGGGGCCGATGAGCAGTTCTTC.

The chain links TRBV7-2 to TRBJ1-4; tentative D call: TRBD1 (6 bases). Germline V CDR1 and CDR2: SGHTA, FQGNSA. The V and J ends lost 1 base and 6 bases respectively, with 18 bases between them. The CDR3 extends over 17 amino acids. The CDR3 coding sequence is TGTGCCAGCAGCTTAGAAGGCCCAGGGGATTATTATGAAAAACTGTTTTTT. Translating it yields CASSLEGPGDYYEKLFF. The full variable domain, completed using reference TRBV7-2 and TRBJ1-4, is GAGVSQSPSNKVTEKGKDVELRCDPISGHTALYWYRQSLGQGLEFLIYFQGNSAPDKSGLPSDRFSAERTGGSVSTLTIQRTQQEDSAVYLCASSLEGPGDYYEKLFFGSGTQLSVL.

Here the CDR3 DNA reads TGTGCCTGGAGTGCAGGACTAGCGGAAGGGGCAGATACGCAGTATTTT. Encoded protein: CAWSAGLAEGADTQYF. The rearrangement joins TRBV30 to TRBJ2-3; 10 positions agree with TRBD2. The ends lost 1 base at V and 4 bases at J; junction bases unmatched: 8. Germline V gene data show CDR1 as GTSNPN and CDR2 as SVGIG (reference sequence). This CDR3 is 16 amino acids long.

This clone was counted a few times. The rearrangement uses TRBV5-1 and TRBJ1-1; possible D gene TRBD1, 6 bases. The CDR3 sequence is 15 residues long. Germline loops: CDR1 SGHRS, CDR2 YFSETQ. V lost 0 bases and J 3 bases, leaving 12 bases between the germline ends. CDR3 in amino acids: CASSLAGVRDTEAFF. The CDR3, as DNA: TGCGCCAGCAGCTTGGCAGGGGTACGGGACACTGAAGCTTTCTTT.

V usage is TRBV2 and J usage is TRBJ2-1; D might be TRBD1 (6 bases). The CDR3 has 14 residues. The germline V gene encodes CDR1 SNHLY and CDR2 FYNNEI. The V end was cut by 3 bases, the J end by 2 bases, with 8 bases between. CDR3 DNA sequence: TGTGCCAGCAGTGATGGGGGCCCCTACAATGAGCAGTTCTTC. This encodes CASSDGGPYNEQFF.

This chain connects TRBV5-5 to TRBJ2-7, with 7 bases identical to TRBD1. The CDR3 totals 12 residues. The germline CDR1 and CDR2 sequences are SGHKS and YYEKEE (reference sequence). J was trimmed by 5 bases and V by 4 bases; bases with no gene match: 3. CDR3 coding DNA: TGTGCCAGCAGCACGACAGGGCACGAGCAGTACGTC. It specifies CASSTTGHEQYV.

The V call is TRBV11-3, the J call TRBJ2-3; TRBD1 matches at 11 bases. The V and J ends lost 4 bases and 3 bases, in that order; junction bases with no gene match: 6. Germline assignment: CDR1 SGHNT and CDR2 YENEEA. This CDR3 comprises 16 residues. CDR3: CASSSGTGGRTDTQYF. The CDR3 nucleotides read TGTGCCAGCAGCTCAGGGACAGGGGGTCGAACAGATACGCAGTATTTT.

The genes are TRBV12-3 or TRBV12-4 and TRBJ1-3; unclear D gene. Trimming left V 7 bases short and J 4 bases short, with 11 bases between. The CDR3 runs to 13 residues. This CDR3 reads CASTDTSGNTIYF. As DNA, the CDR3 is TGTGCCAGCACTGACACGTCCGGAAACACCATATATTTT.

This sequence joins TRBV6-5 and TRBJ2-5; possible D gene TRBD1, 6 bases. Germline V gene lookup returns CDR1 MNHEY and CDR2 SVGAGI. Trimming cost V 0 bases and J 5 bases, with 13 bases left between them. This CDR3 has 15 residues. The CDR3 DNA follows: TGTGCCAGCAGTTACTCGAAATCAGGGGAGGAGACCCAGTACTTC. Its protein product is CASSYSKSGEETQYF.

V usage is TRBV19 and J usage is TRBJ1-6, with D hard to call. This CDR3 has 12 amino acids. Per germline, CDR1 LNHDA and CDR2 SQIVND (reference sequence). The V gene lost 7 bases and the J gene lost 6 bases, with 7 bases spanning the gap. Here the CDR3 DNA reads TGTGCCAGTACCACTAGTAATTCACCCCTCCACTTT. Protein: CASTTSNSPLHF.

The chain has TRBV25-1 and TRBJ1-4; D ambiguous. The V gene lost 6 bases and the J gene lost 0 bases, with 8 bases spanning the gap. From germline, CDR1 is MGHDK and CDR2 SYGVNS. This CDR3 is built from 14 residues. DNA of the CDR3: TGTGCCAGCAGCACGGGATCAACTAATGAAAAACTGTTTTTT. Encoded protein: CASSTGSTNEKLFF.

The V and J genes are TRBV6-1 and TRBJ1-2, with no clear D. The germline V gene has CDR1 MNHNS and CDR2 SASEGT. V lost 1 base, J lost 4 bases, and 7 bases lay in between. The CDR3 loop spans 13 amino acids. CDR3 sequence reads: CASSEGASYGYTF. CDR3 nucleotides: TGTGCCAGCAGTGAAGGAGCCTCCTATGGCTACACCTTC.

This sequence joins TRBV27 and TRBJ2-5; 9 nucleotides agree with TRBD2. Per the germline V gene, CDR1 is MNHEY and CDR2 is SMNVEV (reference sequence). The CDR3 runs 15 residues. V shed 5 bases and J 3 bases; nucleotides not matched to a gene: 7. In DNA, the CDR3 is TGTGCCAGCAGTCCACTAGCGGGCGGGGAAGAGACCCAGTACTTC. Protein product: CASSPLAGGEETQYF.

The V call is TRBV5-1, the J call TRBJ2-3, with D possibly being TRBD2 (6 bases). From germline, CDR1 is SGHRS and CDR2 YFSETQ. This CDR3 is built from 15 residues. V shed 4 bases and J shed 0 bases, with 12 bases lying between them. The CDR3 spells CASSAGSPSTDTQYF. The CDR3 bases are TGCGCCAGCAGCGCGGGGTCCCCTAGCACAGATACGCAGTATTTT.

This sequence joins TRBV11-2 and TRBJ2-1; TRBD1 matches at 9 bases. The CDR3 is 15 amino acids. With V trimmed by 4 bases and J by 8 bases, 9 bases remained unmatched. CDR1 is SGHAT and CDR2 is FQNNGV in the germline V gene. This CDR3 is CASSYPGTGIDEQFF. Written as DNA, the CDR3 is TGTGCCAGCAGCTACCCCGGGACAGGGATCGATGAGCAGTTCTTC.

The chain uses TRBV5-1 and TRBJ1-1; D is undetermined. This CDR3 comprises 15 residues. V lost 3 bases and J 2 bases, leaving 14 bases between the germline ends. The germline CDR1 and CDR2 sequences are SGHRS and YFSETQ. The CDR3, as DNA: TGCGCCAGCAGCTCCCCGGGGTCGGTAAACACTGAAGCTTTCTTT. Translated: CASSSPGSVNTEAFF.

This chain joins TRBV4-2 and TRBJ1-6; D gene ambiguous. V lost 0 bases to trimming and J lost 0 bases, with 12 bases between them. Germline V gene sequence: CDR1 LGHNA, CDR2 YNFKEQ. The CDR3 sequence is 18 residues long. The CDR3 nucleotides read TGTGCCAGCAGCCAAGATCATCCGCGGAGCTCCTATAATTCACCCCTCCACTTT. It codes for CASSQDHPRSSYNSPLHF.

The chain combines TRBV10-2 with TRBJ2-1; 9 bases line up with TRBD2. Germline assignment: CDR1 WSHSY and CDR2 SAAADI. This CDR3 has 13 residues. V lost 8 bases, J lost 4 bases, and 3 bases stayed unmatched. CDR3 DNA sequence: TGCGCCAGCCGTAGCGGGGGTTACAATGAGCAGTTCTTC. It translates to CASRSGGYNEQFF.

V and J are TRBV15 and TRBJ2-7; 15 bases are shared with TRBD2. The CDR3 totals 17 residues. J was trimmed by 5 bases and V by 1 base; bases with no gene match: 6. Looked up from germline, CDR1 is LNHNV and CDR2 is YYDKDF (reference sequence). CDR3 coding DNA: TGTGCCACCAGCAGAGGGACTAGCGGGGGGGATTTCAACGAGCAGTACTTC. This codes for CATSRGTSGGDFNEQYF.

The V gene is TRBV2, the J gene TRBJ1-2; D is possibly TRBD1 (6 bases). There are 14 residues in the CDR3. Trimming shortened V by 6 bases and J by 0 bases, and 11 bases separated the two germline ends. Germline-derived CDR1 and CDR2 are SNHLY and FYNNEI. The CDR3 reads CASSLQGPNYGYTF. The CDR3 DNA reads TGTGCCAGCAGCTTACAGGGACCTAACTATGGCTACACCTTC.

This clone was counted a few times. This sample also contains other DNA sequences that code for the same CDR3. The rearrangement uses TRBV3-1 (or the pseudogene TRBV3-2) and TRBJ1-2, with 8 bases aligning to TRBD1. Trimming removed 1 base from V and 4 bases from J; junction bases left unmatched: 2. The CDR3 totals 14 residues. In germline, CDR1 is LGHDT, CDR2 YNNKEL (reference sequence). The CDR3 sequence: CASSQGTGGYGYTF. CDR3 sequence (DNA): TGTGCCAGCAGCCAAGGAACAGGGGGCTATGGCTACACCTTC.

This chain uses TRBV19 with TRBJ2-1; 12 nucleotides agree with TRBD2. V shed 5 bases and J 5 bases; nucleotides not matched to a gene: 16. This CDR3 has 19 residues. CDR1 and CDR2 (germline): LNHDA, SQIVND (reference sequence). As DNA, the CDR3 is TGTGCCAGTAGTCGGCCGGGGTGGGAGCTAGCGGGAGGGCACAATGAGCAGTTCTTC. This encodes CASSRPGWELAGGHNEQFF.